This T cell receptor beta chain was sequenced in a study of blood T cell repertoires in COVID-19. Study-level background: T cells, B-cell-depleted T cells, or PBMCs provided the cDNA or gDNA that served as material.

The CDR3 is 12 residues long. Germline V gene sequence: CDR1 MNHEY, CDR2 SMNVEV (reference sequence). V lost 6 bases, J lost 8 bases, and 5 bases stayed unmatched. In the original workflow: Researchers report that nucleated cell counts were estimated from reference gene primer amplification. Assay: immunoSEQ multiplex PCR; the TCRdb copy retains only in-frame clones and omits some. From that table come the V and J calls and clone size; the DNA was used to work out D and trimming. The table includes tens of thousands of clones, 91% detected once. Sample: peripheral blood. The V call is TRBV27, the J call TRBJ1-2; 8 nucleotides line up with TRBD1. The clonotype originates from a human donor with active COVID-19. The donor label of this sample is uncertain. In DNA form, the CDR3 reads TGTGCCAGCAGGGACAGGGCGCAAGGCTACACCTTC. Its translation: CASRDRAQGYTF.